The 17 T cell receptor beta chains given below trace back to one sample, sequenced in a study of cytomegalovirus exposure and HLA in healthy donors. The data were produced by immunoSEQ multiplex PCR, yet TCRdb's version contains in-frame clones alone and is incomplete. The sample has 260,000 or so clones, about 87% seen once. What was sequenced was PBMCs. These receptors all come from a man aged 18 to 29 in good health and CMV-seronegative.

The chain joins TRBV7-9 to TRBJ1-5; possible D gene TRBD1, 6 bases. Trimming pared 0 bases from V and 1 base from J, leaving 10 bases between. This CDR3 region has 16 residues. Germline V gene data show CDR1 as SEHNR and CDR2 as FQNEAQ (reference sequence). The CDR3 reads CASSLATGDSNQPQHF. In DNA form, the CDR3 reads TGTGCCAGCAGCTTAGCGACAGGCGACAGCAATCAGCCCCAGCATTTT.

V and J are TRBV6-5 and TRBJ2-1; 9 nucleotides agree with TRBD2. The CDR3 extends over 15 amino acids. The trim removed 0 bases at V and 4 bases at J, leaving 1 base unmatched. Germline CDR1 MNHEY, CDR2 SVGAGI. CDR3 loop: CASSYSSGGYNEQFF. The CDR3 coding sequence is TGTGCCAGCAGTTACTCTAGCGGGGGTTACAATGAGCAGTTCTTC.

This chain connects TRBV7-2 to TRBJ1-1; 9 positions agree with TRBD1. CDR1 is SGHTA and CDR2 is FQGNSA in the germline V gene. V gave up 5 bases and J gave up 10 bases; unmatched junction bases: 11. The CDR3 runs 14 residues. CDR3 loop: CASSPGTGSGAAFF. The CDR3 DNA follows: TGTGCCAGCAGCCCCGGGACAGGGAGCGGTGCAGCTTTCTTT.

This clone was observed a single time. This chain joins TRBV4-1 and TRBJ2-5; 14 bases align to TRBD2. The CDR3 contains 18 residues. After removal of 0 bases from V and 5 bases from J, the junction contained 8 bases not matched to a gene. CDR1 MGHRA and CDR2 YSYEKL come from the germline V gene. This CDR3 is CASSQEEGLAGVGETQYF. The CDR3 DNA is TGCGCCAGCAGCCAAGAGGAGGGACTAGCGGGAGTGGGGGAGACCCAGTACTTC.

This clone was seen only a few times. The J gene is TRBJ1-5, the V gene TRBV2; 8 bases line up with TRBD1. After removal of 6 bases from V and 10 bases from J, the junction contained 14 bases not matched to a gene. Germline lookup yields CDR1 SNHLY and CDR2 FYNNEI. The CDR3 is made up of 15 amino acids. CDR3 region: CASSFRQGTSQPQHF. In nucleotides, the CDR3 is TGTGCCAGCAGCTTCCGACAGGGGACCAGCCAACCCCAGCATTTT.

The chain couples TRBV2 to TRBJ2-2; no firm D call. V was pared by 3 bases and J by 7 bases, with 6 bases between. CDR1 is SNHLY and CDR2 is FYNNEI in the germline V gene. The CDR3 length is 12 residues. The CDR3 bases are TGTGCCAGCAGTGATGGCAGCGGGGAGCTGTTTTTT. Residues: CASSDGSGELFF.

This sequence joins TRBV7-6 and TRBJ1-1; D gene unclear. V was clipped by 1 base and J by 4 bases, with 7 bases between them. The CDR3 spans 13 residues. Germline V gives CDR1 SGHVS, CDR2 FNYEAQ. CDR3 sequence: CASSLEAATEAFF. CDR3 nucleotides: TGTGCCAGCAGCTTAGAAGCTGCCACTGAAGCTTTCTTT. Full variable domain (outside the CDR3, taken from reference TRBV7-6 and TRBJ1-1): GAGVSQSPRYKVTKRGQDVALRCDPISGHVSLYWYRQALGQGPEFLTYFNYEAQQDKSGLPNDRFSAERPEGSISTLTIQRTEQRDSAMYRCASSLEAATEAFFGQGTRLTVV.

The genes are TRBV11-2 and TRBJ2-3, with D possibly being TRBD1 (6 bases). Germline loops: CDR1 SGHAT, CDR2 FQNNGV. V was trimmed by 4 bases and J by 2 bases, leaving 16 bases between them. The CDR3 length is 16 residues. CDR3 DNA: TGTGCCAGCAGCTCAGGGGCAGGGTACGACACAGATACGCAGTATTTT. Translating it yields CASSSGAGYDTDTQYF.

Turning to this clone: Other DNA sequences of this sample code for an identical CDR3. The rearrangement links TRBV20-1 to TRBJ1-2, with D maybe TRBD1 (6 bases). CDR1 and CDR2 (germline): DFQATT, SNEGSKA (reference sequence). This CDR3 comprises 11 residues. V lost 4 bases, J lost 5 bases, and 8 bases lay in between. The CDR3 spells CSATDSYGYTF. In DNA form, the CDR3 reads TGCAGTGCTACGGACAGTTATGGCTACACCTTC.

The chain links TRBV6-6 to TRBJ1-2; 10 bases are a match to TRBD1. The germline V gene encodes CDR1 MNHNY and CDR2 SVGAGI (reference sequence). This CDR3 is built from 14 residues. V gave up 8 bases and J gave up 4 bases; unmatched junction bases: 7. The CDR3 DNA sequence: TGTGCCAGCGTGGGGACAGGGGACGCCTATGGCTACACCTTC. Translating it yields CASVGTGDAYGYTF.

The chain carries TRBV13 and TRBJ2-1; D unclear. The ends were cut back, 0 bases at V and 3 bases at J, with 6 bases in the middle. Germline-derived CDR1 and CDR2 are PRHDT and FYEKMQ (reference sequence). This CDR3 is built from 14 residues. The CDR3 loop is CASSLGAGYNEQFF. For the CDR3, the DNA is TGTGCCAGCAGCTTAGGGGCAGGCTACAATGAGCAGTTCTTC.

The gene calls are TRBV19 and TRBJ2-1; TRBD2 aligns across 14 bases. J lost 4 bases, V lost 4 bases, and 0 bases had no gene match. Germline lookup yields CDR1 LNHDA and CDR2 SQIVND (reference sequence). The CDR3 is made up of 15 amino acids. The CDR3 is CASSRLAGGYNEQFF. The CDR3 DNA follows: TGTGCCAGTAGTAGACTAGCGGGAGGGTACAATGAGCAGTTCTTC.

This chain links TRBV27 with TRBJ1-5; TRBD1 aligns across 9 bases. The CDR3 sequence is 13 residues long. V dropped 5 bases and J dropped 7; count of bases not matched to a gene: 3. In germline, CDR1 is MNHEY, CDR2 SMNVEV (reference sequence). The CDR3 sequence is CASSGTGRQPQHF. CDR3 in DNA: TGTGCCAGCAGTGGGACAGGGCGACAGCCCCAGCATTTT.

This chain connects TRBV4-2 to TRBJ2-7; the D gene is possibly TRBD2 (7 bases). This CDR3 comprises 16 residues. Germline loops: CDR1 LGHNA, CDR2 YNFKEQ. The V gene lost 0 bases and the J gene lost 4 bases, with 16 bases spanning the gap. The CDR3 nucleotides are TGTGCCAGCAGCCAAGATCTGGGGGGGCCCTCTTACGAGCAGTACTTC. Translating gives CASSQDLGGPSYEQYF.

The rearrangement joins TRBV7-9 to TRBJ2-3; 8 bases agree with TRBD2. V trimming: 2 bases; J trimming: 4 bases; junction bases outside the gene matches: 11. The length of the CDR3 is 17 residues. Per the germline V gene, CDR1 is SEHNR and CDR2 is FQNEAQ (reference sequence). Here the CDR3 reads CASSLRPGRELADTQYF. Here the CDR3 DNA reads TGTGCCAGCAGCTTACGGCCCGGGAGGGAGTTAGCAGATACGCAGTATTTT.

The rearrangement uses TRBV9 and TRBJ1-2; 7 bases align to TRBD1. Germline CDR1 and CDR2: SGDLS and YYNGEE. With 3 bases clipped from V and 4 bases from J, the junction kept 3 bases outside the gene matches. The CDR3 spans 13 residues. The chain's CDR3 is CASSGTGPYGYTF. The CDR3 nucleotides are TGTGCCAGCAGCGGGACAGGTCCCTATGGCTACACCTTC.

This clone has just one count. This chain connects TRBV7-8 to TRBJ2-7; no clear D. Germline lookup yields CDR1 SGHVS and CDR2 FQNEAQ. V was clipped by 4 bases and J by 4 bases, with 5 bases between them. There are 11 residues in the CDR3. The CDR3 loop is CASSSTYEQYF. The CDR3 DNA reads TGTGCCAGCAGCTCAACTTACGAGCAGTACTTC.